Sequencing of this TCR beta chain was carried out in a study of blood T cells in healthy people across ages. Together with a sample-barcoded 5' primer, a J-beta primer mix was included in a second PCR lasting about 7 to 11 cycles. TCRdb reanalysed the 5' RACE reads using MiXCR and keeps one entry per CDR3 protein. The data hold approximately 2,000,000 distinct CDR3 sequences, with around 42% observed a single time. This clonotype was seen only a few times. The CDR3 loop spans 15 amino acids. V gave up 4 bases and J gave up 8 bases; unmatched junction bases: 9. Germline V lookup: CDR1 SGHTA, CDR2 FQGNSA. The draw of peripheral blood yielded ten milliliters from each donor.

The specimen was blood. This clonotype originated in a human donor in good health. The rearrangement uses TRBV7-2 and TRBJ2-4, with 9 positions matching TRBD1. CDR3 region: CASSSAGTGTDIQYF. DNA of the CDR3: TGTGCCAGCAGCTCGGCCGGGACAGGGACGGACATTCAGTACTTC.